This record covers a single T cell receptor beta chain. There is no known antigen for this receptor. One base away there is no much larger clone; base qualities are not given. The source of the sample is a study of chronic HIV infection and antiretroviral therapy (dated by TCRdb to between 2014 and 2017). Relative to germline, V is 4 bases shorter and J is 3 bases shorter, with 7 bases between their ends. The CDR3 holds 13 amino acids from the cysteine to the phenylalanine. Only the CDR3 DNA is retained, 39 bases long and in frame from the first base. The germline V gene sets CDR1 to SGHAT and CDR2 to FQNNGV. Library preparation employed 5' RACE. TCRdb records Illumina MiSeq as the sequencer. The raw public data were reprocessed by TCRdb itself: fastp quality trimming at Q25, MiXCR clonotype calling, in-frame beta chains only. CDR3 protein duplicates are merged, each entry listing the most common genes and DNA. Within this sample are about 48,000 distinct CDR3 sequences, with about 20% of them counted one time only. More than 2.5% of the sample is in the top ten clones.

Sequenced: peripheral blood. This receptor was taken from an adult who had HIV and had not received antiretroviral therapy, or was an uninfected healthy control (not recorded which). Recombination linked TRBV11-2 to TRBJ1-5; confidence is insufficient to name the D gene. The sequenced DNA: TGTGCCAGCAGCTATTGGGTCAATCAGCCCCAGCATTTT. Its protein reads: CASSYWVNQPQHF. The entire variable domain, with the stretches around the CDR3 drawn from the reference TRBV11-2 and TRBJ1-5 proteins, is EAGVAQSPRYKIIEKRQSVAFWCNPISGHATLYWYQQILGQGPKLLIQFQNNGVVDDSQLPKDRFSAERLKGVDSTLKIQPAKLEDSAVYLCASSYWVNQPQHFGDGTRLSIL.